This TCR beta chain was sequenced during a study of cytomegalovirus exposure and HLA in healthy donors. Overall study: Sequencing of 150 million to 200 million T cells in an earlier analysis found more than 100 million unique TCR beta sequences.

Study-level results: Later work found that TCR association rates differed between HLA loci; DRB1 had the most and HLA-C the fewest. An analysis was carried out later, and it reportedly showed fewer N-insertions in an Asian-associated ancestry cluster than the approximately 700-donor mean. Cytomegalovirus-associated TCR beta chains were listed, numbering 150 to 200.

With 60 Vbeta and 13 Jbeta primers, the PCR was carried out. Sequencing was performed with immunoSEQ multiplex PCR; in TCRdb, only in-frame clones are kept and a portion is missing. The sample lists 150,000 or so clones, around 81% occurring once. In the case of this clone: Antigen specificity is unknown.

The sequenced sample was PBMCs. This receptor was taken from a man between 45 and 60 years old in good health and CMV-seronegative.

The CDR3 region is CASSQDPPGGSVTGELFF. DNA of the CDR3: TGCGCCAGCAGCCAAGATCCGCCAGGGGGGAGTGTCACCGGGGAGCTGTTTTTT. The genes are TRBV4-1 and TRBJ2-2, with D perhaps matching TRBD1 (7 bases). The CDR3 contains 18 residues. In germline, CDR1 is MGHRA, CDR2 YSYEKL. Trimming shortened V by 0 bases and J by 4 bases, and 18 bases separated the two germline ends.